This T cell receptor (beta chain) was sequenced during a study of CD8 T cells in ankylosing spondylitis. Findings and caveats of the study: A TCR beta motif of seven or eight highly homologous variants appeared characteristic of ankylosing spondylitis blood. Reports say disease-linked clones showed up significantly more in matched ankylosing spondylitis synovial fluid.

The CDR3 loop spans 13 amino acids. V was shortened by 0 bases and J by 6 bases, with 10 bases between the two germline ends. Germline V gene data show CDR1 as SGHRS and CDR2 as YFSETQ. The sample holds many counts of this clonotype. Its antigen remains unknown. It was by quantitative 5'-RACE with molecular barcodes that TCR beta libraries were made. MiXCR was run by TCRdb on the 5' RACE reads, yielding one entry per CDR3 protein. The table includes approximately 220,000 distinct CDR3 sequences, 18% detected once. The sample comprised blood, either unsorted or a sorted T cell fraction (not recorded which). The sequence was collected from a male donor with ankylosing spondylitis. The gene calls are TRBV5-1 and TRBJ2-7, with a weak D call TRBD1 (5 bases). CDR3 sequence: CASSLEGAGEQYF. Written as DNA, the CDR3 is TGCGCCAGCAGCTTGGAAGGGGCCGGCGAGCAGTACTTC.